The rows below give T cell receptor beta chains drawn from one sample of a study of blood T cell repertoires in COVID-19. Only in-frame clones appear in the TCRdb table, and some are missing; sequencing was by immunoSEQ multiplex PCR. The sample holds roughly 250,000 clones, roughly 91% seen once. Sequences were obtained from PBMCs or T cells enriched from blood (not recorded which). The receptors were gathered from a woman between 35 and 50 years old with acute COVID-19. Both conserved end residues are trimmed from each CDR3. D genes are given only for firm matches.

v_gene: TRBV30
j_gene: TRBJ2-2
d_gene: TRBD1
CDR3aa: AWRPKGQWPGELF

v_gene: TRBV12-5
j_gene: TRBJ2-3
d_gene: TRBD2
CDR3aa: ASGLRLAGGPDTQY

v_gene: TRBV28
j_gene: TRBJ1-6
d_gene: NA
CDR3aa: ASSMGRGGNSPLH

v_gene: TRBV5-6
j_gene: TRBJ2-7
d_gene: NA
CDR3aa: ASSKRTEQY

v_gene: TRBV18
j_gene: TRBJ2-1
d_gene: NA
CDR3aa: ASSPPGGRLSSEQF

v_gene: TRBV5-8
j_gene: TRBJ2-1
d_gene: NA
CDR3aa: ASSQGTEQF

v_gene: TRBV5-5
j_gene: TRBJ2-1
d_gene: NA
CDR3aa: ASSLYSGSNEQF

v_gene: TRBV14
j_gene: TRBJ2-5
d_gene: NA
CDR3aa: ASSHRWARETQY

v_gene: TRBV11-3
j_gene: TRBJ2-2
d_gene: TRBD2
CDR3aa: ASSPGYGGTGELF

v_gene: TRBV19
j_gene: TRBJ2-4
d_gene: TRBD1
CDR3aa: ASSIGNQGVIAKNIQY

v_gene: TRBV2
j_gene: TRBJ1-6
d_gene: NA
CDR3aa: ASNFNSPLH

v_gene: TRBV20-1
j_gene: TRBJ2-5
d_gene: NA
CDR3aa: SARSGETQY

v_gene: TRBV11-3
j_gene: TRBJ1-1
d_gene: NA
CDR3aa: ASSIRPRGYTEAF

v_gene: TRBV30
j_gene: TRBJ2-3
d_gene: NA
CDR3aa: AWRAAGDTQY

v_gene: TRBV7-9
j_gene: TRBJ1-4
d_gene: NA
CDR3aa: ASSLAGSGSEKLF

v_gene: TRBV5-4
j_gene: TRBJ1-2
d_gene: NA
CDR3aa: ASSLVAANYGYT

v_gene: TRBV4-3
j_gene: TRBJ2-5
d_gene: TRBD2
CDR3aa: ASSQDAGGRETQY

v_gene: TRBV19
j_gene: TRBJ1-5
d_gene: NA
CDR3aa: ASSSRESNQPQH

v_gene: TRBV7-2
j_gene: TRBJ1-5
d_gene: NA
CDR3aa: ASSLTGSNQPQH

v_gene: TRBV5-6
j_gene: TRBJ2-3
d_gene: TRBD2
CDR3aa: ASSRAVAGRTDTQY

v_gene: TRBV6-6
j_gene: TRBJ2-1
d_gene: TRBD1
CDR3aa: ASSYGQGPYNEQF

v_gene: TRBV4-1
j_gene: TRBJ1-4
d_gene: TRBD1
CDR3aa: ASSHQGQGALNEKLF

v_gene: TRBV7-8
j_gene: TRBJ1-4
d_gene: NA
CDR3aa: ASSPDARVPTSNEKLF

v_gene: TRBV28
j_gene: TRBJ1-4
d_gene: NA
CDR3aa: ASSIPGSEKLF

v_gene: TRBV6-6
j_gene: TRBJ2-3
d_gene: NA
CDR3aa: ASISVSYLPDTQY